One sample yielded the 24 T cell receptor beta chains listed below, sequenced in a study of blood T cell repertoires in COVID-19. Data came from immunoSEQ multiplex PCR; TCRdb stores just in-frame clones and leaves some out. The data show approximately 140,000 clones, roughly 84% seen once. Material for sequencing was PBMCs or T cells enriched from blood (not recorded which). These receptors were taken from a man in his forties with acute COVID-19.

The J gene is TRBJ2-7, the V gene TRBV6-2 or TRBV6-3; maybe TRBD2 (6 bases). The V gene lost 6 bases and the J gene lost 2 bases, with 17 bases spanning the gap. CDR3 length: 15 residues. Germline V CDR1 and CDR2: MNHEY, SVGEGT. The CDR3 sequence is CASSPSGSPTYEQYF. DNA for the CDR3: TGTGCCAGCAGCCCATCCGGGAGCCCCACCTACGAGCAGTACTTC.

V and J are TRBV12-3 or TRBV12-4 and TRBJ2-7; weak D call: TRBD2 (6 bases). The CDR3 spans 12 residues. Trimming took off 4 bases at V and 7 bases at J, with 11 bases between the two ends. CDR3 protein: CASSWVAGEQYF. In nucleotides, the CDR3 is TGTGCCAGCAGTTGGGTTGCGGGAGAGCAGTACTTC.

CDR3 protein: CATSDSRGRSYEQYF. The CDR3 DNA reads TGTGCCACCAGTGATTCCAGGGGGCGATCCTACGAGCAGTACTTC. The chain employs TRBV24-1 and TRBJ2-7; 8 nucleotides match TRBD1. The germline gives CDR1 KGHDR, CDR2 SFDVKD. The trim removed 2 bases at V and 1 base at J, leaving 3 bases unmatched. The CDR3 runs 15 residues.

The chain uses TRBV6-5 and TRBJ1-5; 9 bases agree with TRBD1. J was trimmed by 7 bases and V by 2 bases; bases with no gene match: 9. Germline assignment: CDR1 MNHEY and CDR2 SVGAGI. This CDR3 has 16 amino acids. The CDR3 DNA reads TGTGCCAGCAGTTACACCGGGACAGGGAAGGGACAGCCCCAGCATTTT. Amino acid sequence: CASSYTGTGKGQPQHF.

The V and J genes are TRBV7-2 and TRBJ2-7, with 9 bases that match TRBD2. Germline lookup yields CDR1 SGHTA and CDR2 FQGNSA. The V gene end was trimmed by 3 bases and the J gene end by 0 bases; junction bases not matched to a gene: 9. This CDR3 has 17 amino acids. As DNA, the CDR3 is TGTGCCAGCAGCTTTTCACCTTTAGCGGGGGCCTCCTACGAGCAGTACTTC. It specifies CASSFSPLAGASYEQYF.

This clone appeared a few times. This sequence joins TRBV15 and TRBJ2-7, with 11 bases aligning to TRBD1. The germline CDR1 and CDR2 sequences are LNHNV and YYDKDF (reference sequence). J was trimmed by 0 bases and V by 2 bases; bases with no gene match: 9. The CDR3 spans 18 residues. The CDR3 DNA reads TGTGCCACCAGCAGACTCCCGGGACAGGGGGGAAGCTCCTACGAGCAGTACTTC. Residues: CATSRLPGQGGSSYEQYF.

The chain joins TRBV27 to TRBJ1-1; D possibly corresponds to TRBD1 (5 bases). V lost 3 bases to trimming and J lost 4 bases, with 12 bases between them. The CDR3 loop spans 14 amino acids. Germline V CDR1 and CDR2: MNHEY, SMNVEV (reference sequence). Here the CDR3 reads CASSFQGMGTEAFF. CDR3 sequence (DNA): TGTGCCAGCAGTTTCCAGGGAATGGGCACTGAAGCTTTCTTT.

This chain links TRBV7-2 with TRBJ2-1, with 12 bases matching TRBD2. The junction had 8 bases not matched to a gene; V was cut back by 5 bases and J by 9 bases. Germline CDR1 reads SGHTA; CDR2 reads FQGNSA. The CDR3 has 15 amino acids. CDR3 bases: TGTGCCAGCAGCCGGACTAGCGGGGATGTAGGTGAGCAGTTCTTC. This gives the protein CASSRTSGDVGEQFF.

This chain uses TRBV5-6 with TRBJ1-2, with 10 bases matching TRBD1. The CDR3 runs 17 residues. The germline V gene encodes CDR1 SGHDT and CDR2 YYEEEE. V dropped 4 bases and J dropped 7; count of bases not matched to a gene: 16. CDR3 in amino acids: CASSLGDRGKRVGGYTF. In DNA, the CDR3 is TGTGCCAGCAGCCTGGGGGACAGGGGTAAAAGAGTTGGTGGCTACACCTTC.

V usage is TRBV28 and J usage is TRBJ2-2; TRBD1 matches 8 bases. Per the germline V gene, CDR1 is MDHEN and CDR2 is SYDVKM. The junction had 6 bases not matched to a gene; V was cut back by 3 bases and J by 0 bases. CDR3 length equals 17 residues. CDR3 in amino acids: CASSFRGQATNTGELFF. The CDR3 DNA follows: TGTGCCAGCAGTTTCCGGGGACAGGCGACGAACACCGGGGAGCTGTTTTTT.

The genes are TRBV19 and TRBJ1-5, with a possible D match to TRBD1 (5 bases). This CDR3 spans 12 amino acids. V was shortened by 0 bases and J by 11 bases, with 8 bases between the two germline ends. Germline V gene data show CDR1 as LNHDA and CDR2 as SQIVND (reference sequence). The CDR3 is CASSIEGQAQHF. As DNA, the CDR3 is TGTGCCAGTAGTATAGAGGGGCAGGCCCAGCATTTT.

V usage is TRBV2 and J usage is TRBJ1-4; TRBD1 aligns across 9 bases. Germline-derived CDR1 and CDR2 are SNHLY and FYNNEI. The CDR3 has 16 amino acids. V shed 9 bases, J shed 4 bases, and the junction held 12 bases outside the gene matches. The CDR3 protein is CARTSGTGSGNEKLFF. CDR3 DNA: TGTGCCAGAACCTCCGGGACAGGGAGTGGTAATGAAAAACTGTTTTTT. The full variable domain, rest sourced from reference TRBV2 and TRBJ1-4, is EPEVTQTPSHQVTQMGQEVILRCVPISNHLYFYWYRQILGQKVEFLVSFYNNEISEKSEIFDDQFSVERPDGSNFTLKIRSTKLEDSAMYFCARTSGTGSGNEKLFFGSGTQLSVL.

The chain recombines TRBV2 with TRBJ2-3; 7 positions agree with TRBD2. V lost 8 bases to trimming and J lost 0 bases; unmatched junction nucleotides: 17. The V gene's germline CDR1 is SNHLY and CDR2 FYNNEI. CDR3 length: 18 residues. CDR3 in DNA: TGTGCCAGCGACGCTTTCATATTCGGGGGGATCAGCACAGATACGCAGTATTTT. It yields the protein CASDAFIFGGISTDTQYF.

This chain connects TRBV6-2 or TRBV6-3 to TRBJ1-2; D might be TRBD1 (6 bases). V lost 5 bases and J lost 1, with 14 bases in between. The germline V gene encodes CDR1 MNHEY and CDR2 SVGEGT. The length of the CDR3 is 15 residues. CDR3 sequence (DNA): TGTGCCAGCAGTGATCCCCCGGGACATAACTATGGCTACACCTTC. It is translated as CASSDPPGHNYGYTF.

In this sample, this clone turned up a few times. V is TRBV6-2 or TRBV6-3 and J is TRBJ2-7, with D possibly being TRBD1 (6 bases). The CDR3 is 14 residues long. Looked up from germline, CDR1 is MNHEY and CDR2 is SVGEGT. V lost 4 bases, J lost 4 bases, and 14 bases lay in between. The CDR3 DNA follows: TGTGCCAGCAGTTTCCAGGGGTGGGAGTACGAGCAGTACTTC. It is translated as CASSFQGWEYEQYF.

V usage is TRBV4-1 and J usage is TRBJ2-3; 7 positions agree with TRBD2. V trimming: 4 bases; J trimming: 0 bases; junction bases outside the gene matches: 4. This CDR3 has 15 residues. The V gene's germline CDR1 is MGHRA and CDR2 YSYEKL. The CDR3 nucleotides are TGCGCCAGCAGCCTTTGGGGGGGGAGCACAGATACGCAGTATTTT. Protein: CASSLWGGSTDTQYF.

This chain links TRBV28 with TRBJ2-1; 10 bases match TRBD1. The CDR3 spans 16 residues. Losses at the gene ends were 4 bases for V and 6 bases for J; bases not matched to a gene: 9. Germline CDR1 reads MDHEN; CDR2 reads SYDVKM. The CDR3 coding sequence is TGTGCCAGCAGTTGGGGACAGGGGAAAAAACTCAATGAGCAGTTCTTC. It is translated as CASSWGQGKKLNEQFF.

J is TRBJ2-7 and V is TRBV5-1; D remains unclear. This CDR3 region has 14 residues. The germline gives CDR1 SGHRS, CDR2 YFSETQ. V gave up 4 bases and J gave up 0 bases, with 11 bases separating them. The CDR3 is CASSPGRSSYEQYF. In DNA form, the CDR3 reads TGCGCCAGCAGCCCGGGTCGGAGCTCCTACGAGCAGTACTTC.

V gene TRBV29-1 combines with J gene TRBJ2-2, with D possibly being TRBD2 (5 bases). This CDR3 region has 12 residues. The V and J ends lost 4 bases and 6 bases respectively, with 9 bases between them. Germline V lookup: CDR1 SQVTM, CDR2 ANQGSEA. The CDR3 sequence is CSVVWTSGELFF. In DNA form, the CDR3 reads TGCAGCGTTGTATGGACTTCCGGGGAGCTGTTTTTT.

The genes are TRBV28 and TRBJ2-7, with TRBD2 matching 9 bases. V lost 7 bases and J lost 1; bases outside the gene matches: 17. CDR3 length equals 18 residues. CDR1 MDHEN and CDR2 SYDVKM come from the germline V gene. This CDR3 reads CASIPTRVAGEWSYEQYF. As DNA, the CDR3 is TGTGCCAGCATCCCTACGAGGGTAGCGGGAGAGTGGTCCTACGAGCAGTACTTC.

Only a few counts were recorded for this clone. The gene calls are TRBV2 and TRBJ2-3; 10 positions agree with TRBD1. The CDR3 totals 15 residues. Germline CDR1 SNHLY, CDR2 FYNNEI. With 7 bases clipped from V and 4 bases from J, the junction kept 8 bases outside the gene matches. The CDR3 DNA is TGTGCCAGCACCCGGGACAGGGGAAGGGCAGATACGCAGTATTTT. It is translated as CASTRDRGRADTQYF.

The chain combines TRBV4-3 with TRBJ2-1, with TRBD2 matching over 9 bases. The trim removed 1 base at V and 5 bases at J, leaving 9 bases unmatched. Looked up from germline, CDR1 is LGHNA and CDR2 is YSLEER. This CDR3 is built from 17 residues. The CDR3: CASSQGIPSGIHNEQFF. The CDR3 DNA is TGCGCCAGCAGCCAAGGAATCCCTAGCGGGATTCACAATGAGCAGTTCTTC.

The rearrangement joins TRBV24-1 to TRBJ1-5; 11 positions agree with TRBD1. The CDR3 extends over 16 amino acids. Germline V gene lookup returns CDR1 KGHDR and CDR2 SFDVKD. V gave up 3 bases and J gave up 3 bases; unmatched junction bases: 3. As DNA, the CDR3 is TGTGCCACCAGTGATGCGGGACAGGGGGACAATCAGCCCCAGCATTTT. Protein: CATSDAGQGDNQPQHF.

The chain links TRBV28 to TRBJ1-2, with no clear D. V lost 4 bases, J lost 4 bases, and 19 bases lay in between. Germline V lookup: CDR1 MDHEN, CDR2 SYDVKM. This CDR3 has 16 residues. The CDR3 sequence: CASSSLGSLFTYGYTF. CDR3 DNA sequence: TGTGCCAGCAGTTCCCTCGGGTCTCTCTTTACCTATGGCTACACCTTC.